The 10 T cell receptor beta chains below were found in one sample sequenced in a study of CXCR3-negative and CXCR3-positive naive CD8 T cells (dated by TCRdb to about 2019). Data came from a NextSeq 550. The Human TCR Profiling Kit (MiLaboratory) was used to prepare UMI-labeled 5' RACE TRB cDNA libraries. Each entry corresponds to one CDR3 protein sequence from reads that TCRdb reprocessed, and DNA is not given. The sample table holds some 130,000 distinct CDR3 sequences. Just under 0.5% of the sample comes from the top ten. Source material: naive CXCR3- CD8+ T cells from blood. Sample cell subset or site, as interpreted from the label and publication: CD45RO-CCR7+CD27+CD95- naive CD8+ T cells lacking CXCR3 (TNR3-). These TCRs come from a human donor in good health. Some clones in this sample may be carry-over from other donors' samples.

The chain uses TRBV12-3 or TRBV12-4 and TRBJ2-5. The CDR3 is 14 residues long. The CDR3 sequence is CASSLAGEEETQYF.

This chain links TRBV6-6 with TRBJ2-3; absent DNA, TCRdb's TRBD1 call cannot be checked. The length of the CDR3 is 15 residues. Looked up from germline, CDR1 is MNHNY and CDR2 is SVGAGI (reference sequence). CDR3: CASSLTGTSTDTQYF.

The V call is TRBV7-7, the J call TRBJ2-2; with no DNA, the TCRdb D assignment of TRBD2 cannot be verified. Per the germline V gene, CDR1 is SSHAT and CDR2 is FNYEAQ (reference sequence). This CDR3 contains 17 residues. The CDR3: CASSYGGGPTNTGELFF.

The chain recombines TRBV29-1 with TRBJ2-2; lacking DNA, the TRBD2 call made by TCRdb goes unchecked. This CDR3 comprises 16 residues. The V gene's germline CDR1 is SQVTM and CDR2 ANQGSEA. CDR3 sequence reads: CSVAPFAGVTFGELFF.

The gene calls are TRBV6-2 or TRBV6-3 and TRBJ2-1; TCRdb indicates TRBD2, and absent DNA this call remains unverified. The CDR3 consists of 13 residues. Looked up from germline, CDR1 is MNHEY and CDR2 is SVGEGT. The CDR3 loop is CASSYPSSTEQFF.

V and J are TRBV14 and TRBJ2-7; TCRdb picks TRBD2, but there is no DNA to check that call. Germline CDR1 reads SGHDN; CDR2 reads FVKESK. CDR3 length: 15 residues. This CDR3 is CASSQGLAVSYEQYF.

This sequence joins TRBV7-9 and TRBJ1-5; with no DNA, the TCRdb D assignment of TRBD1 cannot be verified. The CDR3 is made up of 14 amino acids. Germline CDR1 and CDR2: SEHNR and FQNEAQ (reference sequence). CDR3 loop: CASSARDSDQPQHF.

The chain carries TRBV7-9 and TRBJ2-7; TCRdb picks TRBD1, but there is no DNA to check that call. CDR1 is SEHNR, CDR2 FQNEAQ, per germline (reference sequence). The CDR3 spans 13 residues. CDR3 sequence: CASSHDRGHEQYF.

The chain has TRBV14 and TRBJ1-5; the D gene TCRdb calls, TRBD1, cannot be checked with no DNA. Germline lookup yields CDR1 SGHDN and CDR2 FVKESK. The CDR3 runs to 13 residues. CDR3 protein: CASSPRGAQPQHF.

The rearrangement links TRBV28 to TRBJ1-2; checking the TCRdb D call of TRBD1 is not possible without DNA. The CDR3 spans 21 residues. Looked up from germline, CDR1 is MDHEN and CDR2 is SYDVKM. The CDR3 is CASSFSKDRIQGRGPTYGYTF.